This T cell receptor (beta chain) was captured in a study of blood T cell repertoires in COVID-19 (TCRdb year 2020). Concerning the study at large: Collaborator samples came from the United States, Italy and Spain and covered acute and convalescent phases of COVID-19. Where HLA class I and class II types were available, the types were taken from metadata supplied by the sample provider, not from assay-based typing. The repertoires were released in a freely available public database intended as a resource for research on the immune response to SARS-CoV-2. The prospective study material was composed of cDNA or gDNA derived from T cells, B-cell-depleted T cells, or PBMCs. Nearly every sample came with metadata listing a de-identified subject ID, COVID-19 status, age in years and sex. The samples were drawn from two sources: the first 160 participants of the ongoing ImmuneRACE study, and 1,200 or so subjects contributed by 6 global collaborators. Subjects who had been exposed to COVID-19, were actively infected with it, or had recovered from it provided the deeply sampled blood TCRbeta repertoires that made up the dataset. Findings and caveats that apply to the study as a whole: The amount of clinical and demographic metadata varied by source and participant and was provided uncurated.

Of note for this clone: Its antigen has not been determined. No base quality values were provided; no much bigger clone lies one nucleotide off.

Germline trimming amounts to 4 bases on V and 7 bases on J, with 7 as the count of junction bases outside the gene matches. CDR1 and CDR2 are read off the germline V gene as SGDLS and YYNGEE. From the cysteine up to the phenylalanine, the CDR3 has a length of 14 residues. Kept here is only the CDR3 DNA, which spans 42 bases and is read in frame from base 1. The immunoSEQ Assay, a bias-controlled multiplex PCR, was used to amplify TCRbeta CDR3 regions from genomic DNA. In the authors' own workflow: Within the assay, amplification of reference gene primers was used to estimate how many nucleated cells each sample contained. Sequence reads were collapsed and filtered to measure the absolute abundance of every unique TCRbeta CDR3 rearrangement. Productive Simpson clonality was computed per sample as the square root of Simpson's diversity index over productive rearrangements. TCRdb took this table from immuneACCESS and kept in-frame rearrangements with V and J called. Such tables lack part of the clones; where checked against another copy, unresolved V genes explain under half of the gap, and the rest is unexplained. The V and J calls and the clone size are those of that table, but D and trimming were determined from the DNA. This sample is represented by 170,000 or so clones; about 87% of them were singletons. The leading ten clones occupy around 3% of the sample.

The collaborating institutions used their own protocols to collect whole blood in K2EDTA tubes. For TCRbeta analysis, collaborator samples were shipped as frozen whole blood, as isolated PBMCs, or as DNA extracted from either sample type. This receptor was obtained from a middle-aged man with active or convalescent COVID-19. The chain employs TRBV9 and TRBJ2-1; TRBD1 matches 8 bases in the middle. Material: peripheral blood. The CDR3 region reads CASSPGQGWNEQFF. The sequence in DNA is TGTGCCAGCAGCCCCGGACAGGGATGGAATGAGCAGTTCTTC.